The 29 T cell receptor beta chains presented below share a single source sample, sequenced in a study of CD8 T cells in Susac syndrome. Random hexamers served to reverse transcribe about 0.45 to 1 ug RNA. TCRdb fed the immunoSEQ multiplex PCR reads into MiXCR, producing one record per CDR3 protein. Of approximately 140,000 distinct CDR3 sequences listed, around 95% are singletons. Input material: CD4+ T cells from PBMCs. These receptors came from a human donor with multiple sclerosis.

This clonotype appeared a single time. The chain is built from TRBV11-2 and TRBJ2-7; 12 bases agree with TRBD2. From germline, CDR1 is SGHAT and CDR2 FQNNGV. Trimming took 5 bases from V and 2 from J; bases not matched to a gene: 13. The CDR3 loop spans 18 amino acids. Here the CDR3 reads CASSPTARTSGTPYEQYF. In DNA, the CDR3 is TGTGCCAGCAGCCCAACAGCGAGGACTAGCGGGACCCCCTACGAGCAGTACTTC.

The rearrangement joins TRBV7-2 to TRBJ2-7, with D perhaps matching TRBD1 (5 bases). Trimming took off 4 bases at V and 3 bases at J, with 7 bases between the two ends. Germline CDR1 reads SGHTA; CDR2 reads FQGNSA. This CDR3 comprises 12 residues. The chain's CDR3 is CASSSTDYEQYF. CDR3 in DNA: TGTGCCAGCAGCTCGACAGACTACGAGCAGTACTTC. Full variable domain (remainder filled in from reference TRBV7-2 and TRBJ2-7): GAGVSQSPSNKVTEKGKDVELRCDPISGHTALYWYRQSLGQGLEFLIYFQGNSAPDKSGLPSDRFSAERTGGSVSTLTIQRTQQEDSAVYLCASSSTDYEQYFGPGTRLTVT.

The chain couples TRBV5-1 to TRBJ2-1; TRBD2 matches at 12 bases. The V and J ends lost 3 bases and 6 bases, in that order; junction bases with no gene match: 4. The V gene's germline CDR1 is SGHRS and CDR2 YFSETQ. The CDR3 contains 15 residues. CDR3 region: CASSSLAGGVNEQFF. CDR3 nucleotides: TGCGCCAGCAGCTCTCTAGCGGGAGGGGTCAATGAGCAGTTCTTC.

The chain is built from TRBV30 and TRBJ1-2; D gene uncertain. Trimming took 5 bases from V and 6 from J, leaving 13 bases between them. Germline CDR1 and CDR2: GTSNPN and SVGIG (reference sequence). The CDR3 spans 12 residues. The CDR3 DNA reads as TGTGCCTGGGGCCCCTCCCCCCATGGCTACACCTTC. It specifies CAWGPSPHGYTF.

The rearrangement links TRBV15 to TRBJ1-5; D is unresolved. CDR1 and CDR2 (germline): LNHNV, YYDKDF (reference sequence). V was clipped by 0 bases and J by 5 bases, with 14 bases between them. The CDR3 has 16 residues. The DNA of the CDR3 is TGTGCCACCAGCAGAGACAGGATAGGATTGCATCAGCCCCAGCATTTT. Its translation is CATSRDRIGLHQPQHF. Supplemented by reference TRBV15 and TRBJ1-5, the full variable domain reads DAMVIQNPRYQVTQFGKPVTLSCSQTLNHNVMYWYQQKSSQAPKLLFHYYDKDFNNEADTPDNFQSRRPNTSFCFLDIRSPGLGDTAMYLCATSRDRIGLHQPQHFGDGTRLSIL.

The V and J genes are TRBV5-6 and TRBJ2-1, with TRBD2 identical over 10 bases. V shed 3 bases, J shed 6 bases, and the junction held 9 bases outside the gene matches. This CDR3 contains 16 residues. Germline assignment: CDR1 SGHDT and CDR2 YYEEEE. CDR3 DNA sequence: TGTGCCAGCAGCTCGGGCCTAGCGGGAGTATCCAATGAGCAGTTCTTC. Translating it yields CASSSGLAGVSNEQFF.

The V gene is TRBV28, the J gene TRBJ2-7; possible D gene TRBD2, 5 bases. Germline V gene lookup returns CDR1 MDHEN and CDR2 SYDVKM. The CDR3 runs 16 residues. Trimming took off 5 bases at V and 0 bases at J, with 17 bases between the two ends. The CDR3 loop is CASSLSWIRGSYEQYF. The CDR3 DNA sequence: TGTGCCAGCAGTCTATCTTGGATACGGGGCTCCTACGAGCAGTACTTC.

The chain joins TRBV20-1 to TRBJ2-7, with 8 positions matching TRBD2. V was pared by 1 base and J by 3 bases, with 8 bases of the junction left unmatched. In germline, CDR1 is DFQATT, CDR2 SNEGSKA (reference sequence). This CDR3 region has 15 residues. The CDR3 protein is CSARAPGRAIYEQYF. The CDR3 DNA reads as TGCAGTGCTAGAGCTCCCGGGAGGGCCATCTACGAGCAGTACTTC.

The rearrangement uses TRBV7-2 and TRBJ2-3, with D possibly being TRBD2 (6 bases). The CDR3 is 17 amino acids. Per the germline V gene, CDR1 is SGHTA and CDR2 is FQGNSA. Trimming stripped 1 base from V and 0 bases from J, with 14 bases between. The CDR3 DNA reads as TGTGCCAGCAGCTTAGTGTTTGGCGGGGTGAGCACAGATACGCAGTATTTT. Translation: CASSLVFGGVSTDTQYF.

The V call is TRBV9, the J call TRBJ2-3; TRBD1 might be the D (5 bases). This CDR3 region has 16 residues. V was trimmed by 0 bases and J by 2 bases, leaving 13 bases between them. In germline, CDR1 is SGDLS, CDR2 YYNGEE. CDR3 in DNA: TGTGCCAGCAGCGTAGGGGCCTGGGGCATCACAGATACGCAGTATTTT. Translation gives CASSVGAWGITDTQYF.

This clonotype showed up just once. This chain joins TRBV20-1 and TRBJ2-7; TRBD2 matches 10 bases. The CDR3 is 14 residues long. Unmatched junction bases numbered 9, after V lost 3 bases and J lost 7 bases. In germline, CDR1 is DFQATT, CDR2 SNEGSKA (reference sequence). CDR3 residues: CSASPSGRRWEQYF. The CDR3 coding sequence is TGCAGTGCTAGCCCTAGCGGGAGACGATGGGAGCAGTACTTC.

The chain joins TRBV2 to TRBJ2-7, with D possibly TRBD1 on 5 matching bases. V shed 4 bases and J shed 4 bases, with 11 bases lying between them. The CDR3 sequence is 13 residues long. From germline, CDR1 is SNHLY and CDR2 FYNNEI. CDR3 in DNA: TGTGCCAGCAGTGGGCAGGGAATGTACGAGCAGTACTTC. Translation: CASSGQGMYEQYF.

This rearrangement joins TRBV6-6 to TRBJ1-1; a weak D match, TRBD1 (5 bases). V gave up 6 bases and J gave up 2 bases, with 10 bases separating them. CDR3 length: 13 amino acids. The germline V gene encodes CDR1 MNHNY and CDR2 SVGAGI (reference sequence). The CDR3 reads CASSRGQNTEAFF. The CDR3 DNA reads TGTGCCAGCAGCCGGGGCCAAAACACTGAAGCTTTCTTT.

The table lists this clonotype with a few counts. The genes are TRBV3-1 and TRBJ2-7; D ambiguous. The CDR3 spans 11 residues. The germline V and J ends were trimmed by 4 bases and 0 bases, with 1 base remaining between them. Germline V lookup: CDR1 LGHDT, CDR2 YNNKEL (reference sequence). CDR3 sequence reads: CASSRSYEQYF. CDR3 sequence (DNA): TGTGCCAGCAGCCGCTCCTACGAGCAGTACTTC.

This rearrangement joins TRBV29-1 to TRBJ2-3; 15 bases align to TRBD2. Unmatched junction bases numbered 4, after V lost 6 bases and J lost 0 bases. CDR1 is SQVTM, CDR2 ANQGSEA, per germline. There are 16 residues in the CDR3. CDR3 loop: CSVGLAGGLSTDTQYF. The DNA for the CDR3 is TGCAGCGTGGGACTAGCGGGGGGTCTTAGCACAGATACGCAGTATTTT.

In DNA form, the CDR3 reads TGTGCCTGGAACGGGGGGAGCAATCAGCCCCAGCATTTT. Translating it yields CAWNGGSNQPQHF. The gene calls are TRBV30 and TRBJ1-5; possible D gene TRBD1, 5 bases. Trimming stripped 4 bases from V and 1 base from J, with 8 bases between. Germline V lookup: CDR1 GTSNPN, CDR2 SVGIG (reference sequence). The CDR3 loop spans 13 amino acids.

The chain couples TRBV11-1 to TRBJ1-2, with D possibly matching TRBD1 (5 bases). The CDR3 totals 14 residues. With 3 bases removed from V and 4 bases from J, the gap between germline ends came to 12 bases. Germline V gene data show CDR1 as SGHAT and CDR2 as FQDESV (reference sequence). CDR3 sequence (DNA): TGTGCCAGCAGCTTGGGCGAGGGGCCCTATGGCTACACCTTC. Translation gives CASSLGEGPYGYTF.

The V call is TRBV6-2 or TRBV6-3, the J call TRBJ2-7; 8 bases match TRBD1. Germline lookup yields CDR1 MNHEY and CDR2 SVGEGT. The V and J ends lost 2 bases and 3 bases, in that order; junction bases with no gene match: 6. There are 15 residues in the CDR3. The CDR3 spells CASSYPRGRYYEQYF. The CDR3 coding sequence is TGTGCCAGCAGTTACCCCAGGGGGCGATACTACGAGCAGTACTTC.

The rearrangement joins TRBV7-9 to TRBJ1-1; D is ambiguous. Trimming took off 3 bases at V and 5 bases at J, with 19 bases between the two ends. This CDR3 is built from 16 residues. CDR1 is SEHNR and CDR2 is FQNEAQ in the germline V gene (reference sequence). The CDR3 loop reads CASSLWVGEGKTEAFF. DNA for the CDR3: TGTGCCAGCAGCTTGTGGGTTGGGGAAGGAAAAACTGAAGCTTTCTTT.

CDR3 sequence: CASSHRARREGADTQYF. CDR3 DNA sequence: TGTGCCAGCAGCCATCGAGCCCGGCGGGAGGGCGCTGATACGCAGTATTTT. V and J are TRBV3-1 and TRBJ2-3, with 9 bases aligning to TRBD2. With 3 bases clipped from V and 6 bases from J, the junction kept 13 bases outside the gene matches. Germline V gives CDR1 LGHDT, CDR2 YNNKEL (reference sequence). The CDR3 sequence is 17 residues long.

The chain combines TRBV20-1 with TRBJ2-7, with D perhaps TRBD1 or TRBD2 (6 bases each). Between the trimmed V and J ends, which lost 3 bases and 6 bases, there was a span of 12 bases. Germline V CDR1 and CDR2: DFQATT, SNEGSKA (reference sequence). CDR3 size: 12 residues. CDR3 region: CSARTGAAEQYF. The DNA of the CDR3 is TGCAGTGCTAGGACGGGGGCAGCCGAGCAGTACTTC.

The CDR3 coding sequence is TGTGCCAGCAGCTTAGAGCCCCTCACAGATACGCAGTATTTT. This sequence encodes CASSLEPLTDTQYF. This rearrangement joins TRBV7-3 to TRBJ2-3; D gene unclear. CDR1 and CDR2 (germline): SGHTA, FQGTGA. Trimming removed 2 bases from V and 2 bases from J, with 8 bases in between. The CDR3 length is 14 residues.

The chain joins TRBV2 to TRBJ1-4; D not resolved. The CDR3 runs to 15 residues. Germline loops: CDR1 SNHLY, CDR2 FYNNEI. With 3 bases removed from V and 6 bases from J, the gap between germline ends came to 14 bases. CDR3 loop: CASSESGVYHEKLFF. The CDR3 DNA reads TGTGCCAGCAGTGAGTCAGGCGTTTATCATGAAAAACTGTTTTTT.

CDR3 nucleotide sequence: TGTGCCAGCAGTGGCGTAGGGGGCAGTTATAATTCACCCCTCCACTTT. Protein product: CASSGVGGSYNSPLHF. The rearrangement joins TRBV2 to TRBJ1-6, with 7 bases identical to TRBD1. The CDR3 spans 16 residues. V shed 4 bases, J shed 4 bases, and the junction held 7 bases outside the gene matches. Germline V gives CDR1 SNHLY, CDR2 FYNNEI.

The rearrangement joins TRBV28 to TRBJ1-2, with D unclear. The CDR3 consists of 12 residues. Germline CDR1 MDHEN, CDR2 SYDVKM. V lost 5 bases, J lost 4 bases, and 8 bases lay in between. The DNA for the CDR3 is TGTGCCAGCAGTCCCAGCACCTATGGCTACACCTTC. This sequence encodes CASSPSTYGYTF.

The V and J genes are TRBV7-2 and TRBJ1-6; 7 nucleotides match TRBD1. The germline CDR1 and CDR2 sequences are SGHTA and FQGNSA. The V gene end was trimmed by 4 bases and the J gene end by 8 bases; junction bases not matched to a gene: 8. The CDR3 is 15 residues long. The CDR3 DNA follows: TGTGCCAGCAGCTCGGCGACAGGGAACCATTCACCCCTCCACTTT. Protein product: CASSSATGNHSPLHF.

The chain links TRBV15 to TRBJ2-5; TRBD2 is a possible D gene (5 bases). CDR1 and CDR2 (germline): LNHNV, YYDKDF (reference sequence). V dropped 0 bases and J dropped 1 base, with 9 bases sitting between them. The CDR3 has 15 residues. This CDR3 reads CATSRDPGSQETQYF. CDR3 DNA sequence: TGTGCCACCAGCAGAGATCCTGGGAGCCAAGAGACCCAGTACTTC.

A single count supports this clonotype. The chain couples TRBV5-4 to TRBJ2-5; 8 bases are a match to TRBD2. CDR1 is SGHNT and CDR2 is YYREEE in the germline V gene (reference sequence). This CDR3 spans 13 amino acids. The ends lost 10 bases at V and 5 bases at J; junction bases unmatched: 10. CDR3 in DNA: TGTGCCGGGCAAGCGGGAGCGGGGGAGACCCAGTACTTC. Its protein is CAGQAGAGETQYF.

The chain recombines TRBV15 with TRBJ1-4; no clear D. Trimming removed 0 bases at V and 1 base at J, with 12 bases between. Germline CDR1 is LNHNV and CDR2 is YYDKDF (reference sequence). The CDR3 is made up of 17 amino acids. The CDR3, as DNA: TGTGCCACCAGCAGAGATCTCATAACGGGAACTAATGAAAAACTGTTTTTT. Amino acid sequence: CATSRDLITGTNEKLFF.